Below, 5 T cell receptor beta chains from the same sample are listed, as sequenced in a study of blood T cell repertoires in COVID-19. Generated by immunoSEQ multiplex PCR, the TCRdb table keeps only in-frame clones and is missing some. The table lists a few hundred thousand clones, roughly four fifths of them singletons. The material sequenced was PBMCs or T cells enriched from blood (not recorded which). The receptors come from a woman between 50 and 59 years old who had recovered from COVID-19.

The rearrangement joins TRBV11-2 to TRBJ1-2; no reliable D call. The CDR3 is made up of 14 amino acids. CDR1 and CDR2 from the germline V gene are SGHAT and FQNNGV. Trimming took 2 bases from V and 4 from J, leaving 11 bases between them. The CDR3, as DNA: TGTGCCAGCAGCTTACGTCCAGGCGTCTATGGCTACACCTTC. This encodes CASSLRPGVYGYTF.

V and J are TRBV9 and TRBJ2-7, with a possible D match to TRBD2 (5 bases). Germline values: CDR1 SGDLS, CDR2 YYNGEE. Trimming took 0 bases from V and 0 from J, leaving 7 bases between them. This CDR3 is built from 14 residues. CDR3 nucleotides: TGTGCCAGCAGCGTAGGGACTCACTCCTACGAGCAGTACTTC. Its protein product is CASSVGTHSYEQYF. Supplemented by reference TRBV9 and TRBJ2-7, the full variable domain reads DSGVTQTPKHLITATGQRVTLRCSPRSGDLSVYWYQQSLDQGLQFLIQYYNGEERAKGNILERFSAQQFPDLHSELNLSSLELGDSALYFCASSVGTHSYEQYFGPGTRLTVT.

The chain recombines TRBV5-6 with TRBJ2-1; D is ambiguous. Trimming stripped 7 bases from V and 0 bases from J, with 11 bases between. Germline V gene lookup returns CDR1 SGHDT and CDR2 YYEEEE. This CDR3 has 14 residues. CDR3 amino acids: CASSPLSSYNEQFF. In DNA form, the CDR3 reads TGTGCCAGCTCCCCTTTGTCCTCCTACAATGAGCAGTTCTTC.

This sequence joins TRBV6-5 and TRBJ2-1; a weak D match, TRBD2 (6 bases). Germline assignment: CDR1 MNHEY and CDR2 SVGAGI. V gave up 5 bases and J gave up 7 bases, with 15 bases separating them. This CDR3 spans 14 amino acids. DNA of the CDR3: TGTGCCAGCAGTAGAGGGACTGACCTGAATGAGCAGTTCTTC. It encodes CASSRGTDLNEQFF.

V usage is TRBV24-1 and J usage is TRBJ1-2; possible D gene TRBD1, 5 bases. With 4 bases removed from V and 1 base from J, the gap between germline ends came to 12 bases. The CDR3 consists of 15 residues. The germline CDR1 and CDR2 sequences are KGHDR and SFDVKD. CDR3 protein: CATSDQKTDNYGYTF. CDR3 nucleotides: TGTGCCACCAGTGACCAGAAGACAGATAACTATGGCTACACCTTC.